Only one count was recorded for the clone carrying this TCR beta chain. This entry is derived from a study of blood T cell repertoires in COVID-19. Study information: Italy, Spain and the United States were the sources of the convalescent and acute COVID-19 samples.

This table comes from immunoSEQ multiplex PCR, and its TCRdb copy is limited to in-frame clones, with some not included. The sample yields 100,000 to 150,000 clones, around three quarters seen once. The source of this sequence is a man aged 55 to 70 with active or convalescent COVID-19. Sequencing input: peripheral blood.

The CDR3 DNA reads as TGTGCCAGCAGTTACCACAAAAACCCTAGCGTGATTCGCTCCTACGAGCAGTACTTC. Residues: CASSYHKNPSVIRSYEQYF. The chain joins TRBV27 to TRBJ2-7; D possibly corresponds to TRBD2 (6 bases). The V gene lost 4 bases and the J gene lost 0 bases, with 25 bases spanning the gap. This CDR3 is built from 19 residues. CDR1 and CDR2 from the germline V gene are MNHEY and SMNVEV (reference sequence).